Below are 32 T cell receptor beta chains sequenced from a single sample in a study of beta chain features in type 1 diabetes. Sequenced material consisted of expressed TCRB transcripts (all of the isolated RNA was reverse transcribed). Assay: immunoSEQ multiplex PCR; the TCRdb copy retains only in-frame clones and omits some. The data hold 250,000 to 300,000 clones, with over 11% observed a single time. For these TCRs, the target antigens are not known. General study results and limits: A moderate, significant TCRB CDR3 shortening appeared in type 1 diabetes across four CD4+ subsets.

Sequencing was performed on naive CD4+ T cells from blood. Every receptor here comes from a man aged 30 to 45 with type 1 diabetes.

This clone has more than one count but fewer than ten. J is TRBJ2-7 and V is TRBV6-5; D remains unclear. The CDR3 contains 14 residues. Trimming took 5 bases from V and 2 from J, leaving 13 bases between them. Per the germline V gene, CDR1 is MNHEY and CDR2 is SVGAGI. The CDR3 loop reads CASSTPRSAYEQYF. CDR3 DNA: TGTGCCAGCAGTACTCCCCGCTCGGCCTACGAGCAGTACTTC.

This chain links TRBV7-2 with TRBJ2-3; a weak D match, TRBD1 (6 bases). V was clipped by 5 bases and J by 1 base, with 19 bases between them. The CDR3 runs to 17 residues. CDR1 and CDR2 (germline): SGHTA, FQGNSA. The CDR3 is CASSTRTVGTGTDTQYF. The CDR3 nucleotides are TGTGCCAGCAGCACCAGGACAGTAGGGACGGGCACAGATACGCAGTATTTT.

There are a few counts of this clone. V and J are TRBV27 and TRBJ2-7, with 8 bases identical to TRBD2. Looked up from germline, CDR1 is MNHEY and CDR2 is SMNVEV (reference sequence). V trimming: 8 bases; J trimming: 4 bases; junction bases outside the gene matches: 10. The CDR3 runs 14 residues. CDR3: CASGPWREEYEQYF. CDR3 DNA sequence: TGTGCCAGCGGGCCATGGCGGGAGGAGTACGAGCAGTACTTC.

This chain connects TRBV27 to TRBJ2-7; D remains ambiguous. Trimming took 5 bases from V and 1 from J, leaving 9 bases between them. Germline V CDR1 and CDR2: MNHEY, SMNVEV (reference sequence). The CDR3 loop spans 13 amino acids. The CDR3 sequence is CASSNSGSYEQYF. CDR3 DNA sequence: TGTGCCAGCAGTAACTCGGGTTCCTACGAGCAGTACTTC.

The CDR3 here is CASSQNTGYGYTF. The CDR3 DNA follows: TGTGCCAGCAGCCAAAACACAGGGTACGGCTACACCTTC. This chain uses TRBV14 with TRBJ1-2, with D perhaps matching TRBD1 (6 bases). Germline V gene sequence: CDR1 SGHDN, CDR2 FVKESK. This CDR3 has 13 residues. V dropped 2 bases and J dropped 8 bases, with 12 bases sitting between them.

This clone was found a few times. This sequence joins TRBV5-6 and TRBJ2-7, with TRBD2 identical over 13 bases. The germline V gene has CDR1 SGHDT and CDR2 YYEEEE. The CDR3 is made up of 14 amino acids. V gave up 4 bases and J gave up 7 bases; unmatched junction bases: 5. CDR3 loop: CASSLGGLAGEQYF. CDR3 bases: TGTGCCAGCAGCCTCGGGGGACTAGCGGGAGAGCAGTACTTC.

The chain combines TRBV9 with TRBJ2-7, with 10 positions matching TRBD2. Losses at the gene ends were 0 bases for V and 10 bases for J; bases not matched to a gene: 10. CDR3 length: 15 residues. Germline loops: CDR1 SGDLS, CDR2 YYNGEE. In nucleotides, the CDR3 is TGTGCCAGCAGCGTAGGTGCGCTAGCGGGAGAAGATCAGTACTTC. It encodes CASSVGALAGEDQYF.

This clone was seen many times. The J gene is TRBJ2-7, the V gene TRBV23-1; tentatively, D is TRBD2 (5 bases). TRBV23-1 is given ORF status, its function remaining uncertain. The CDR3 sequence is 13 residues long. The V gene lost 4 bases and the J gene lost 3 bases, with 10 bases spanning the gap. The CDR3 loop reads CASSRRVVYEQYF. The CDR3 bases are TGCGCCAGCAGTCGGCGGGTAGTCTACGAGCAGTACTTC.

This clone was counted only a few times. This chain links TRBV20-1 with TRBJ1-2, with D uncertain. V was cut by 3 bases and J by 5 bases, with 7 bases left in between. Germline V gene sequence: CDR1 DFQATT, CDR2 SNEGSKA (reference sequence). The CDR3 runs to 11 residues. The CDR3 DNA sequence: TGCAGTGCTAGTGTAAAATATGGCTACACCTTC. This encodes CSASVKYGYTF.

V is TRBV4-1 and J is TRBJ2-2; 9 bases fit TRBD2. The CDR3 extends over 16 amino acids. Germline loops: CDR1 MGHRA, CDR2 YSYEKL. V lost 3 bases and J lost 5; bases outside the gene matches: 7. CDR3 in DNA: TGCGCCAGCAGCCAGGCCATAGCGGGAGAAACCGGGGAGCTGTTTTTT. Protein: CASSQAIAGETGELFF.

This chain uses TRBV11-2 with TRBJ2-1; 12 bases are a match to TRBD2. The CDR3 is 15 amino acids. Germline V gene sequence: CDR1 SGHAT, CDR2 FQNNGV. The trim removed 6 bases at V and 4 bases at J, leaving 4 bases unmatched. CDR3 bases: TGTGCCAGCAGACAGACTAGCGGGAGTTACAATGAGCAGTTCTTC. Translation: CASRQTSGSYNEQFF.

The CDR3 bases are TGTGCCAGTAGTATGTCACTAGCGGGAGGTTACAATGAGCAGTTCTTC. Translating gives CASSMSLAGGYNEQFF. The chain combines TRBV19 with TRBJ2-1; 12 bases fit TRBD2. CDR1 is LNHDA, CDR2 SQIVND, per germline (reference sequence). This CDR3 contains 16 residues. The junction had 4 bases not matched to a gene; V was cut back by 3 bases and J by 4 bases.

The CDR3 DNA follows: TGCGCCAGCAGTCTAGAGCGGGAGTATGTTGCCGGGGAGCTGTTTTTT. Amino acid sequence: CASSLEREYVAGELFF. The rearrangement joins TRBV23-1 to TRBJ2-2; 8 bases are shared with TRBD2. TRBV23-1 is given ORF status, its function remaining uncertain. This CDR3 has 16 residues. The ends lost 4 bases at V and 6 bases at J; junction bases unmatched: 10.

This clone showed up just a few times. The chain uses TRBV18 and TRBJ2-2, with 12 nucleotides matching TRBD2. Per the germline V gene, CDR1 is KGHSH and CDR2 is LQKENI. V lost 3 bases, J lost 6 bases, and 2 bases stayed unmatched. This CDR3 has 15 residues. CDR3 residues: CASSPTSGSSGELFF. The CDR3 nucleotides read TGTGCCAGCTCACCGACTAGCGGGAGTTCCGGGGAGCTGTTTTTT.

This clone was counted only a few times. The chain couples TRBV5-1 to TRBJ1-1, with TRBD1 matching over 9 bases. CDR1 is SGHRS, CDR2 YFSETQ, per germline. The CDR3 length is 15 residues. The V and J ends lost 4 bases and 1 base, in that order; junction bases with no gene match: 5. The CDR3, as DNA: TGCGCCAGCAGCCCTCAGGGACAGGGGAACACTGAAGCTTTCTTT. This gives the protein CASSPQGQGNTEAFF.

This clone appeared a few times. The rearrangement uses TRBV29-1 and TRBJ1-1; 8 nucleotides match TRBD1. Germline lookup yields CDR1 SQVTM and CDR2 ANQGSEA. This CDR3 is built from 13 residues. V was pared by 7 bases and J by 3 bases, with 7 bases of the junction left unmatched. DNA for the CDR3: TGCAGCGCCCGGACAGGGAGGGACACTGAAGCTTTCTTT. Translation gives CSARTGRDTEAFF.

The J gene is TRBJ1-2, the V gene TRBV2; D remains ambiguous. The CDR3 runs 14 residues. Trimming stripped 5 bases from V and 2 bases from J, with 12 bases between. Germline CDR1 and CDR2: SNHLY and FYNNEI. The chain's CDR3 is CASSLGGDNYGYTF. The DNA for the CDR3 is TGTGCCAGCAGTTTGGGAGGAGACAACTATGGCTACACCTTC.

V is TRBV6-1 and J is TRBJ1-2, with D possibly matching TRBD1 (6 bases). V was cut by 2 bases and J by 8 bases, with 24 bases left in between. The V gene's germline CDR1 is MNHNS and CDR2 SASEGT. The CDR3 extends over 17 amino acids. The CDR3: CASSERGSWAGESGYTF. The CDR3 nucleotides read TGTGCCAGCAGTGAAAGGGGCAGTTGGGCAGGGGAAAGCGGCTACACCTTC.

Only a few counts were recorded for this clone. The chain has TRBV27 and TRBJ2-7, with D tentatively TRBD2 (5 bases). CDR3 length equals 13 residues. Trimming shortened V by 8 bases and J by 2 bases, and 13 bases separated the two germline ends. Germline V CDR1 and CDR2: MNHEY, SMNVEV (reference sequence). CDR3 amino acids: CASRGVLTYEQYF. In nucleotides, the CDR3 is TGTGCCAGCCGGGGTGTCCTAACCTACGAGCAGTACTTC.

This rearrangement joins TRBV7-8 to TRBJ1-5, with TRBD1 identical over 8 bases. Germline V lookup: CDR1 SGHVS, CDR2 FQNEAQ. V gave up 4 bases and J gave up 5 bases; unmatched junction bases: 4. The CDR3 has 14 residues. CDR3 residues: CASSWTGTDQPQHF. CDR3 nucleotides: TGTGCCAGCAGCTGGACAGGGACCGATCAGCCCCAGCATTTT.

J is TRBJ2-2 and V is TRBV28; D uncertain. The CDR3 loop spans 12 amino acids. Germline V gene data show CDR1 as MDHEN and CDR2 as SYDVKM. The V and J ends lost 7 bases and 8 bases respectively, with 11 bases between them. As DNA, the CDR3 is TGTGCCAGCACCTCTGAGAGGGGGGAGCTGTTTTTT. Amino acid sequence: CASTSERGELFF.

Points on this clone: Its ends do not fully match the called genes, so a read error is possible. This CDR3 reads CASSPHEAGYYQQYF. CDR3 in DNA: TGTGCCAGCAGCCCCCATGAAGCGGGTTACTACCAGCAGTACTTC. V and J are TRBV9 and TRBJ2-7, with TRBD2 as a possible D gene (6 bases). CDR1 is SGDLS, CDR2 YYNGEE, per germline. This CDR3 is built from 15 residues. Drawing the rest from reference TRBV9 and TRBJ2-7, the complete variable domain is DSGVTQTPKHLITATGQRVTLRCSPRSGDLSVYWYQQSLDQGLQFLIQYYNGEERAKGNILERFSAQQFPDLHSELNLSSLELGDSALYFCASSPHEAGYYQQYFGPGTRLTVT.

The chain employs TRBV9 and TRBJ2-1; 9 bases line up with TRBD2. V lost 0 bases to trimming and J lost 9 bases; unmatched junction nucleotides: 7. The germline CDR1 and CDR2 sequences are SGDLS and YYNGEE. The CDR3 has 15 amino acids. CDR3 DNA sequence: TGTGCCAGCAGCGTAGAGGCGGGAGGGCCTGTTGAGCAGTTCTTC. As protein: CASSVEAGGPVEQFF.

Note on this clone: The same CDR3 can be traced to other DNA sequences in this sample. The rearrangement uses TRBV2 and TRBJ1-1; unclear D gene. CDR3 length: 13 residues. Trimming left V 7 bases short and J 0 bases short, with 9 bases between. Germline V gene data show CDR1 as SNHLY and CDR2 as FYNNEI. Written as DNA, the CDR3 is TGTGCCAGCATCCGGGGAATGAACACTGAAGCTTTCTTT. Protein sequence: CASIRGMNTEAFF. Variable domain in full (rest from reference TRBV2 and TRBJ1-1): EPEVTQTPSHQVTQMGQEVILRCVPISNHLYFYWYRQILGQKVEFLVSFYNNEISEKSEIFDDQFSVERPDGSNFTLKIRSTKLEDSAMYFCASIRGMNTEAFFGQGTRLTVV.

This clone was seen only a few times. The V gene is TRBV27, the J gene TRBJ2-6; 8 bases map to TRBD2. The CDR3 runs 20 residues. V was pared by 10 bases and J by 1 base, with 21 bases of the junction left unmatched. Germline-derived CDR1 and CDR2 are MNHEY and SMNVEV (reference sequence). The CDR3 nucleotides read TGTGCCATTAACTTACCGGGACTAGGAAGCTCGAAATCTGGGGCCAACGTCCTGACTTTC. This codes for CAINLPGLGSSKSGANVLTF.

CDR3 amino acids: CASTGTARQPQHF. CDR3 DNA sequence: TGTGCCAGTACCGGGACAGCTCGTCAGCCCCAGCATTTT. The V gene is TRBV19, the J gene TRBJ1-5; 7 nucleotides match TRBD1. With 7 bases clipped from V and 6 bases from J, the junction kept 6 bases outside the gene matches. The CDR3 spans 13 residues. From germline, CDR1 is LNHDA and CDR2 SQIVND (reference sequence).

This clone was observed a few times. V is TRBV7-3 and J is TRBJ2-5, with TRBD2 matching over 7 bases. The CDR3 covers 14 residues. After removal of 5 bases from V and 5 bases from J, the junction contained 8 bases not matched to a gene. From germline, CDR1 is SGHTA and CDR2 FQGTGA. The CDR3 nucleotides are TGTGCCAGCAGCCCGGACTCGCGGGGGGAGACCCAGTACTTC. Its protein is CASSPDSRGETQYF.

This chain joins TRBV5-1 and TRBJ2-7; TRBD1 matches at 9 bases. CDR1 is SGHRS and CDR2 is YFSETQ in the germline V gene. V trimming: 3 bases; J trimming: 6 bases; junction bases outside the gene matches: 1. The CDR3 loop spans 12 amino acids. This CDR3 is CASSWDRAEQYF. For the CDR3, the DNA is TGCGCCAGCAGCTGGGACAGGGCCGAGCAGTACTTC.

The sample holds a few counts of this clone. The gene calls are TRBV7-8 and TRBJ1-4; 7 positions agree with TRBD1. V was pared by 2 bases and J by 7 bases, with 7 bases of the junction left unmatched. The CDR3 extends over 15 amino acids. CDR1 and CDR2 from the germline V gene are SGHVS and FQNEAQ. The CDR3 DNA sequence: TGTGCCAGCAGCTTATACAGACAGGGATTTGAAAAACTGTTTTTT. It encodes CASSLYRQGFEKLFF.

The chain joins TRBV7-9 to TRBJ1-5, with D possibly matching TRBD1 (6 bases). CDR3 size: 12 residues. V lost 4 bases and J lost 6, with 7 bases in between. Germline assignment: CDR1 SEHNR and CDR2 FQNEAQ (reference sequence). The CDR3 is CASSSGVQPQHF. The DNA of the CDR3 is TGTGCCAGCAGCTCAGGGGTTCAGCCCCAGCATTTT.

This clone was counted between two and nine times. V usage is TRBV28 and J usage is TRBJ2-2, with D tentatively TRBD2 (6 bases). This CDR3 contains 16 residues. Germline V gives CDR1 MDHEN, CDR2 SYDVKM. V gave up 3 bases and J gave up 4 bases, with 15 bases separating them. In DNA, the CDR3 is TGTGCCAGCAGTTTTTTAACGGGAGCGGGCACCGGGGAGCTGTTTTTT. Translation gives CASSFLTGAGTGELFF. Based on the CDR3 plus reference TRBV28 and TRBJ2-2, the full variable domain is DVKVTQSSRYLVKRTGEKVFLECVQDMDHENMFWYRQDPGLGLRLIYFSYDVKMKEKGDIPEGYSVSREKKERFSLILESASTNQTSMYLCASSFLTGAGTGELFFGEGSRLTVL.

This chain uses TRBV19 with TRBJ2-7, with TRBD1 as a possible D gene (5 bases). This CDR3 has 14 residues. With 6 bases removed from V and 3 bases from J, the gap between germline ends came to 15 bases. Germline V lookup: CDR1 LNHDA, CDR2 SQIVND (reference sequence). CDR3 amino acids: CASSQGSVVYEQYF. CDR3 sequence (DNA): TGTGCCAGTAGCCAGGGTTCGGTGGTCTACGAGCAGTACTTC.